The clone carrying this TCR beta chain was observed at least ten times. Its target is unknown. Healthy Russian Caucasian donors spanned ages about 6 to 100 years. The CDR3 runs to 15 residues. Trimming cost V 4 bases and J 1 base, with 13 bases left between them. The V gene's germline CDR1 is SEHNR and CDR2 FQNEAQ (reference sequence). Sample-barcoded 5' priming and a J-beta primer mix drove a second PCR of roughly 7 to 11 cycles. TCRdb passed the 5' RACE reads through MiXCR, listing each CDR3 protein once. The sample has hundreds of thousands of distinct CDR3 sequences, roughly half seen once; the top ten hold about 13%. This specimen comes from a study of blood T cells in healthy people across ages. Study-wide results and limits: Naive T cell percentage showed a strong correlation with the diversity of TCR beta. Per-million-T-cell TCR beta diversity fell roughly linearly with age.

This chain links TRBV7-9 with TRBJ2-5, with a possible D match to TRBD1 (6 bases). Material: blood. The receptor comes from a woman over 75 in good health. Here the CDR3 reads CASSSHTGLQETQYF. The CDR3 DNA reads as TGTGCCAGCAGCTCACATACAGGGCTCCAAGAGACCCAGTACTTC. Looking up the rest from reference TRBV7-9 and TRBJ2-5 gives the full variable domain: DTGVSQNPRHKITKRGQNVTFRCDPISEHNRLYWYRQTLGQGPEFLTYFQNEAQLEKSRLLSDRFSAERPKGSFSTLEIQRTEQGDSAMYLCASSSHTGLQETQYFGPGTRLLVL.